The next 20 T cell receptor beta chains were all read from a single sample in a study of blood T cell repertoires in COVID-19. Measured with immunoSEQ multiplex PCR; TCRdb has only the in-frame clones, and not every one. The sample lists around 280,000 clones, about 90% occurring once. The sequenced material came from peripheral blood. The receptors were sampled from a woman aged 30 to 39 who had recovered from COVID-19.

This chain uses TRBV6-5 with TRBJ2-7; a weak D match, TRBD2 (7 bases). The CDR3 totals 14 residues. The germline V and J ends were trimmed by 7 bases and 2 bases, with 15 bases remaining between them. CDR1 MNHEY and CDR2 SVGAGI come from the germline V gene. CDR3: CASTRLGGAYEQYF. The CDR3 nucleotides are TGTGCCAGCACTCGGTTAGGGGGGGCCTACGAGCAGTACTTC.

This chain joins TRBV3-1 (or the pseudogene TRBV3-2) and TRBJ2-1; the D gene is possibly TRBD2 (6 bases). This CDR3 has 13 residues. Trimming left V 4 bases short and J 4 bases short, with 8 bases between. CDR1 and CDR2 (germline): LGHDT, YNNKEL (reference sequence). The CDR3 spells CASSLGGYNEQFF. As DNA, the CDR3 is TGTGCCAGCAGCCTGGGGGGATACAATGAGCAGTTCTTC.

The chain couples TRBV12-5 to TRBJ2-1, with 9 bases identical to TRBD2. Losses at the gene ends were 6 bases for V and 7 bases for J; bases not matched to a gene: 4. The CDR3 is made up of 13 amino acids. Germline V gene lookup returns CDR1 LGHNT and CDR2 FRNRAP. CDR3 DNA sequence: TGTGCTAGTGGCGGACTAGCGTGGAATGAGCAGTTCTTC. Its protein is CASGGLAWNEQFF.

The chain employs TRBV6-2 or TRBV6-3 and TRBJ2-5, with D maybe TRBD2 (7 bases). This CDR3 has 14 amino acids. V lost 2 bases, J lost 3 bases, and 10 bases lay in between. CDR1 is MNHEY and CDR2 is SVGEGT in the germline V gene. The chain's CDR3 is CASSYGGGEETQYF. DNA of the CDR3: TGTGCCAGCAGTTACGGGGGGGGCGAAGAGACCCAGTACTTC.

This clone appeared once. The chain's CDR3 is CASSMTSGGSYEQYF. The CDR3 nucleotides are TGTGCCAGCAGTATGACTAGCGGGGGTTCCTACGAGCAGTACTTC. This chain links TRBV6-5 with TRBJ2-7, with 12 bases lining up with TRBD2. Losses at the gene ends were 5 bases for V and 1 base for J; bases not matched to a gene: 3. Germline CDR1 reads MNHEY; CDR2 reads SVGAGI. The CDR3 loop spans 15 amino acids.

CDR3 nucleotide sequence: TGTGCCAGCCTTCGGGGGGATCCGGACACTGAAGCTTTCTTT. The encoded protein is CASLRGDPDTEAFF. The V gene is TRBV19, the J gene TRBJ1-1; TRBD1 is a possible D gene (5 bases). Germline CDR1 and CDR2: LNHDA and SQIVND (reference sequence). Trimming cost V 9 bases and J 3 bases, with 17 bases left between them. The CDR3 is made up of 14 amino acids. Together with reference TRBV19 and TRBJ1-1, the CDR3 gives the full variable domain: DGGITQSPKYLFRKEGQNVTLSCEQNLNHDAMYWYRQDPGQGLRLIYYSQIVNDFQKGDIAEGYSVSREKKESFPLTVTSAQKNPTAFYLCASLRGDPDTEAFFGQGTRLTVV.

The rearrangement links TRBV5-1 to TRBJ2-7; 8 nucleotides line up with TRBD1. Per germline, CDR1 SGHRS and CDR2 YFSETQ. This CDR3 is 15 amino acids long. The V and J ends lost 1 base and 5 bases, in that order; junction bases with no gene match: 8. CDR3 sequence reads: CASSLMTGAFHEQYF. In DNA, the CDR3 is TGCGCCAGCAGCTTGATGACAGGGGCGTTCCACGAGCAGTACTTC. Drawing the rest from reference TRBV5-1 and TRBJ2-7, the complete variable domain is KAGVTQTPRYLIKTRGQQVTLSCSPISGHRSVSWYQQTPGQGLQFLFEYFSETQRNKGNFPGRFSGRQFSNSRSEMNVSTLELGDSALYLCASSLMTGAFHEQYFGPGTRLTVT.

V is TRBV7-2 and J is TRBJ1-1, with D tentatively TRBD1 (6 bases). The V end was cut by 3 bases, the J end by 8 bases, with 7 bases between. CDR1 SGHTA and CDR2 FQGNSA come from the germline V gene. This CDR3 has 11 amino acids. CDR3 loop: CASSFGQEAFF. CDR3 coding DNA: TGTGCCAGCAGCTTCGGACAGGAAGCTTTCTTT.

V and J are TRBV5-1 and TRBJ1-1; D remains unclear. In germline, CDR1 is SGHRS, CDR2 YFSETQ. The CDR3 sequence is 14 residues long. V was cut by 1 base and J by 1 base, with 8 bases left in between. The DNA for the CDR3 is TGCGCCAGCAGCTTGATGTGGAGGAACACTGAAGCTTTCTTT. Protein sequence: CASSLMWRNTEAFF.

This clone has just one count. CDR3 nucleotides: TGTGCCAGCAGTCCCGGGCCTAGGGGATATGGCTACACCTTC. It codes for CASSPGPRGYGYTF. This chain connects TRBV5-6 to TRBJ1-2; TRBD1 is a possible D gene (5 bases). Trimming pared 5 bases from V and 5 bases from J, leaving 16 bases between. The CDR3 is 14 residues long. CDR1 SGHDT and CDR2 YYEEEE come from the germline V gene. Full variable domain (missing parts from reference TRBV5-6 and TRBJ1-2): DAGVTQSPTHLIKTRGQQVTLRCSPKSGHDTVSWYQQALGQGPQFIFQYYEEEERQRGNFPDRFSGHQFPNYSSELNVNALLLGDSALYLCASSPGPRGYGYTFGSGTRLTVV.

The CDR3, as DNA: TGTGCCAGCAGCTTAGCGAGGCTAGCGTGGAACACCGGGGAGCTGTTTTTT. Its translation is CASSLARLAWNTGELFF. The V and J genes are TRBV7-2 and TRBJ2-2; D possibly corresponds to TRBD2 (6 bases). Germline V gene data show CDR1 as SGHTA and CDR2 as FQGNSA. This CDR3 has 17 amino acids. The germline V and J ends were trimmed by 0 bases and 1 base, with 12 bases remaining between them.

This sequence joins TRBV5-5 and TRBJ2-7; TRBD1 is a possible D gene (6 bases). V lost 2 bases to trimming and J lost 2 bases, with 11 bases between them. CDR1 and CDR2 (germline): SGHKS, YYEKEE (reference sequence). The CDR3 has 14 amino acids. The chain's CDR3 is CASSFAGQPYEQYF. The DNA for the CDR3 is TGTGCCAGCAGCTTTGCAGGACAGCCCTACGAGCAGTACTTC.

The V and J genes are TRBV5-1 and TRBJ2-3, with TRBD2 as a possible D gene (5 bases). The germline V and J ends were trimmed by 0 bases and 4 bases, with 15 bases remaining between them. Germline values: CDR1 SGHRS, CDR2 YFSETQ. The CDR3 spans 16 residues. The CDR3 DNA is TGCGCCAGCAGCTTGGTTCGGGGAAGAGGACCAGATACGCAGTATTTT. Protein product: CASSLVRGRGPDTQYF.

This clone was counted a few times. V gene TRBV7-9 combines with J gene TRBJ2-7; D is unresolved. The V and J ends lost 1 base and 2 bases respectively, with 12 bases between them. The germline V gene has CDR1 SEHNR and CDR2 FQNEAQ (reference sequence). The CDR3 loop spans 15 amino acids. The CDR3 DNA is TGTGCCAGCAGCTTAGAACAGAATCGTCCCTACGAGCAGTACTTC. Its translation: CASSLEQNRPYEQYF.

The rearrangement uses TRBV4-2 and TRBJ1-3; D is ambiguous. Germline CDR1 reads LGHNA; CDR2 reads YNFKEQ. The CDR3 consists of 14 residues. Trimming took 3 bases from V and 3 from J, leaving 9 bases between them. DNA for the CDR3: TGTGCCAGCAGCCAGGAGGGCGGTGGAAACACCATATATTTT. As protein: CASSQEGGGNTIYF.

The CDR3 DNA reads as TGTGCCAGCAGCTTCTTACAGGGCAATGAGCAGTTCTTC. Translated: CASSFLQGNEQFF. This chain links TRBV7-2 with TRBJ2-1, with D perhaps TRBD1 (6 bases). Trimming left V 3 bases short and J 6 bases short, with 9 bases between. The CDR3 loop spans 13 amino acids. The germline V gene encodes CDR1 SGHTA and CDR2 FQGNSA.

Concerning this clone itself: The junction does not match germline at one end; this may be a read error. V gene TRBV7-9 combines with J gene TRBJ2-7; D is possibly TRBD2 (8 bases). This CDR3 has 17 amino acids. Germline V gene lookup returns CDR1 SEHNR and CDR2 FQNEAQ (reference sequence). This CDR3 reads CASSLAGLRDSSYEQYF. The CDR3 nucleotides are TGTGCCAGCAGCCTAGCGGGCCTGCGGGACAGCTCCTACGAGCAGTACTTC. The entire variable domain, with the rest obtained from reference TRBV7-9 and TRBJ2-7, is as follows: DTGVSQNPRHKITKRGQNVTFRCDPISEHNRLYWYRQTLGQGPEFLTYFQNEAQLEKSRLLSDRFSAERPKGSFSTLEIQRTEQGDSAMYLCASSLAGLRDSSYEQYFGPGTRLTVT.

The CDR3 loop is CASSSATGGGYTF. The CDR3, as DNA: TGTGCCAGCAGCTCCGCTACAGGGGGTGGCTACACCTTC. The chain uses TRBV5-5 and TRBJ1-2, with TRBD1 matching 8 bases. Trimming cost V 3 bases and J 7 bases; bases outside gene matches: 5. CDR1 and CDR2 (germline): SGHKS, YYEKEE (reference sequence). There are 13 residues in the CDR3.

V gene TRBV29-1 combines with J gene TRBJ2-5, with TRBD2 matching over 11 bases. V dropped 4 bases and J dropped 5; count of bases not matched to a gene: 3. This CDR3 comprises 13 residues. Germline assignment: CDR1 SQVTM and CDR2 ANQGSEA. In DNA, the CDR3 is TGCAGCGTTGTAGCGGGGGGGCGGGAGACCCAGTACTTC. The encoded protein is CSVVAGGRETQYF.

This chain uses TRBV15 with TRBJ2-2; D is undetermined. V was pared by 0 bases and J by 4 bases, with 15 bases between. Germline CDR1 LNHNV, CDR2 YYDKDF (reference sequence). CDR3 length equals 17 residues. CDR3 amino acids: CATSRDHLEYGTGELFF. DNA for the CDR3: TGTGCCACCAGCAGAGATCATCTGGAGTACGGCACCGGGGAGCTGTTTTTT.